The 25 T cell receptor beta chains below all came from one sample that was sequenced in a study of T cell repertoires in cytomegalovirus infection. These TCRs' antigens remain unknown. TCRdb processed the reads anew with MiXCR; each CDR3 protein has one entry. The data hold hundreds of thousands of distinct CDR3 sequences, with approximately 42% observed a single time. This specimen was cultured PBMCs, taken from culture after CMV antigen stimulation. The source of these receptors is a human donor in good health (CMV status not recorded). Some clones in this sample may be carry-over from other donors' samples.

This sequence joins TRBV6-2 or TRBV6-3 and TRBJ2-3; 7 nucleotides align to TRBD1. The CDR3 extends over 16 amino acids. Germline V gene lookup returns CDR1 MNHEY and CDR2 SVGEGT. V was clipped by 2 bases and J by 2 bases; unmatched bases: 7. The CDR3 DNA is TGTGCCAGCAGTTACCCCCCAGGGGGAAACACAGATACGCAGTATTTT. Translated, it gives CASSYPPGGNTDTQYF.

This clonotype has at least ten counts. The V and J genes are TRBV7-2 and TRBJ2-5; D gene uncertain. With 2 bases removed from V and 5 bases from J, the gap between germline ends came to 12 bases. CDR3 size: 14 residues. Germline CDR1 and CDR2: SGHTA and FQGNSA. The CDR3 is CASSLSRAVETQYF. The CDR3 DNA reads TGTGCCAGCAGCTTATCCCGGGCGGTGGAGACCCAGTACTTC.

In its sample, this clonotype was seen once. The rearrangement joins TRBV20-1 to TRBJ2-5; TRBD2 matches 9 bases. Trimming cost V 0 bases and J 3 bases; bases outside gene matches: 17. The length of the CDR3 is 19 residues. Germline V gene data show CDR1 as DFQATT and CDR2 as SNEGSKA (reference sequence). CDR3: CSARDVTGGGALMEETQYF. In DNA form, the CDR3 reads TGCAGTGCTAGAGATGTGACGGGCGGGGGGGCCTTGATGGAAGAGACCCAGTACTTC.

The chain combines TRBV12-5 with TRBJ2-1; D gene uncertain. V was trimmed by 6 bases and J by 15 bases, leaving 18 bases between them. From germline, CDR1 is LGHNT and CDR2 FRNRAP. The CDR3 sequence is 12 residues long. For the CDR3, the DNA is TGTGCTAGTGGCCGCGAAGGTGGATCGGGGTTCTTC. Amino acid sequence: CASGREGGSGFF.

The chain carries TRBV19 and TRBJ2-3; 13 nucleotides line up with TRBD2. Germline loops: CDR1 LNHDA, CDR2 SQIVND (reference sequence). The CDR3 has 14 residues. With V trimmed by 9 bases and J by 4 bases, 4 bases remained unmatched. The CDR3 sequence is CASHGLAGADTQYF. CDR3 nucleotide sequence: TGTGCCAGCCATGGACTAGCGGGGGCAGATACGCAGTATTTT.

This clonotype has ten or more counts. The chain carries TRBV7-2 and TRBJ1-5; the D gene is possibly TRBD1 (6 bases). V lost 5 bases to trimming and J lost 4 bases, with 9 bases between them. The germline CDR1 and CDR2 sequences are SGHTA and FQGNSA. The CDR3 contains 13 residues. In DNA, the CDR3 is TGTGCCAGCAGCCCCGACAGGAATCAGCCCCAGCATTTT. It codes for CASSPDRNQPQHF.

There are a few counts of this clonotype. The CDR3 sequence is CASSLPRGGELFF. As DNA, the CDR3 is TGTGCCAGCAGCTTACCCCGGGGCGGGGAGCTGTTTTTT. The V gene is TRBV7-2, the J gene TRBJ2-2; D might be TRBD2 (5 bases). CDR3 length: 13 amino acids. V lost 2 bases and J lost 7, with 8 bases in between. Germline V gene sequence: CDR1 SGHTA, CDR2 FQGNSA.

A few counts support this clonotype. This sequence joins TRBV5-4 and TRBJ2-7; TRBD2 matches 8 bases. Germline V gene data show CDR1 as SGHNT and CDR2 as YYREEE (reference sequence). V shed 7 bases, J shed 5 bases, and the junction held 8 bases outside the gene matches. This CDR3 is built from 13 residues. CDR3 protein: CASGGTSSHEQYF. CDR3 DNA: TGTGCCAGCGGCGGGACTAGTTCCCACGAGCAGTACTTC.

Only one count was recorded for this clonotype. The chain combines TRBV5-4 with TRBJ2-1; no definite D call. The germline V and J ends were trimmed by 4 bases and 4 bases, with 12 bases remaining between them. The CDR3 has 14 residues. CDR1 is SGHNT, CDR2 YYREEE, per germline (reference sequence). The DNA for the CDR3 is TGTGCCAGCAGCCTACCTGGTTGGTACAATGAGCAGTTCTTC. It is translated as CASSLPGWYNEQFF.

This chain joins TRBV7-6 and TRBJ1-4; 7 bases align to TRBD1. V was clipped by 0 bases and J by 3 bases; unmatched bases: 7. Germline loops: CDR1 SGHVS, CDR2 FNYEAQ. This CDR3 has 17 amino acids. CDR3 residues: CASSLAAGTASNEKLFF. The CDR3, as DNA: TGTGCCAGCAGCTTAGCTGCAGGGACAGCCTCTAATGAAAAACTGTTTTTT.

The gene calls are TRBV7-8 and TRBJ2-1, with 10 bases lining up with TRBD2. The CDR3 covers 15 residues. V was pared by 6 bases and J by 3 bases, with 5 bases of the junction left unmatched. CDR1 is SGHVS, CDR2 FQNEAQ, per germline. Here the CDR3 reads CASSYSGRGYNEQFF. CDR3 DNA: TGTGCCAGCAGTTACAGCGGGAGGGGCTACAATGAGCAGTTCTTC.

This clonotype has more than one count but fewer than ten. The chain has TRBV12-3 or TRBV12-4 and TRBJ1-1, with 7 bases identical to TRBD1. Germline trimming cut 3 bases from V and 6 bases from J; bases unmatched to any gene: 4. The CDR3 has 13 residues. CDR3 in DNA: TGTGCCAGCAGTTTGGGGCAGGGGGCTGAAGCTTTCTTT. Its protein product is CASSLGQGAEAFF.

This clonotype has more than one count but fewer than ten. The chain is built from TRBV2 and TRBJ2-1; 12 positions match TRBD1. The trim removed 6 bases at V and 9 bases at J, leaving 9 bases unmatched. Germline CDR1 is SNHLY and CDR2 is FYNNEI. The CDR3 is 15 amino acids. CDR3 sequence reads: CASSLAGTGGGEQFF. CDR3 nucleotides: TGTGCCAGCAGCCTTGCCGGGACAGGGGGCGGTGAGCAGTTCTTC.

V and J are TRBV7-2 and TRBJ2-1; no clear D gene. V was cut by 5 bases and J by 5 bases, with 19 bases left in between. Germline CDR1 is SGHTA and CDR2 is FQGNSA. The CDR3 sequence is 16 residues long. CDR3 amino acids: CASSHITTAPHNEQFF. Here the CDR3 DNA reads TGTGCCAGCAGCCATATAACAACGGCGCCCCACAATGAGCAGTTCTTC.

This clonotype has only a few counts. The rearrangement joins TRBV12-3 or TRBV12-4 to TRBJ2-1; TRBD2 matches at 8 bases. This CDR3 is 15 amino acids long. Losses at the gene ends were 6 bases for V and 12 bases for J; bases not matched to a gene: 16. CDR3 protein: CASSRGPLAGPMQFF. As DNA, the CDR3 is TGTGCCAGCAGCCGGGGCCCTCTAGCGGGCCCAATGCAGTTCTTC.

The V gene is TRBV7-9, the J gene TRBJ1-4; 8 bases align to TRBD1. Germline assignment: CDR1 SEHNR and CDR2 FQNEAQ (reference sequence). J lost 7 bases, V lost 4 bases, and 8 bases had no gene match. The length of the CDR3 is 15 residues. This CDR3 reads CASSSDRGVSEKLFF. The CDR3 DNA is TGTGCCAGCAGCTCTGACAGGGGAGTGAGTGAAAAACTGTTTTTT.

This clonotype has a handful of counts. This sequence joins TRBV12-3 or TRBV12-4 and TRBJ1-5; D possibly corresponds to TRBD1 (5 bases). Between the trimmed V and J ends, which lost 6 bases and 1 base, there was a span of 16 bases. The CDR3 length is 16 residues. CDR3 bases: TGTGCCAGCAGCATCGGACCGCAGGGAAGCAATCAGCCCCAGCATTTT. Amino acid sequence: CASSIGPQGSNQPQHF.

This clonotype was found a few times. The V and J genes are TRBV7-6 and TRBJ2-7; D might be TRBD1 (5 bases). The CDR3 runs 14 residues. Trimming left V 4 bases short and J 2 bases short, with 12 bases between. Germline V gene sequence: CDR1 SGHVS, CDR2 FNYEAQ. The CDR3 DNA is TGTGCCAGCAGCTCTAGTGGGGCCCCCTACGAGCAGTACTTC. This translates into CASSSSGAPYEQYF.

CDR3 amino acids: CASSHRGLDEQFF. As DNA, the CDR3 is TGTGCCAGCAGCCACAGGGGGCTCGATGAGCAGTTCTTC. V gene TRBV14 combines with J gene TRBJ2-1; 8 bases match TRBD1. The CDR3 consists of 13 residues. Germline lookup yields CDR1 SGHDN and CDR2 FVKESK. Losses at the gene ends were 3 bases for V and 8 bases for J; bases not matched to a gene: 3.

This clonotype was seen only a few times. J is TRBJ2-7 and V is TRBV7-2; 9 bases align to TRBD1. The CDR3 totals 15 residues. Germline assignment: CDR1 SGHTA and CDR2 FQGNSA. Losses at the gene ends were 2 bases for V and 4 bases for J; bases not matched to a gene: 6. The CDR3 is CASSLTGTGLYEQYF. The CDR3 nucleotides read TGTGCCAGCAGCTTAACCGGGACAGGGTTATACGAGCAGTACTTC.

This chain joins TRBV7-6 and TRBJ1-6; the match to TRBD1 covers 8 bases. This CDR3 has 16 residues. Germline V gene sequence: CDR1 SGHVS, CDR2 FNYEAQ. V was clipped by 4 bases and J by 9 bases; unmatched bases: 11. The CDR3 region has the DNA TGTGCCAGCAGCTCTTCAGGGACAGGAGGGACTTCACCCCTCCACTTT. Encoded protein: CASSSSGTGGTSPLHF.

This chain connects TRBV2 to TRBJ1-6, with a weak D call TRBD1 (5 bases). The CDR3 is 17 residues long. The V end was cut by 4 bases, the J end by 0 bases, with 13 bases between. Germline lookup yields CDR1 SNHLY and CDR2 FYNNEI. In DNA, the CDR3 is TGTGCCAGCAGTGGGACATTTACAAGCTCCTATAATTCACCCCTCCACTTT. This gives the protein CASSGTFTSSYNSPLHF.

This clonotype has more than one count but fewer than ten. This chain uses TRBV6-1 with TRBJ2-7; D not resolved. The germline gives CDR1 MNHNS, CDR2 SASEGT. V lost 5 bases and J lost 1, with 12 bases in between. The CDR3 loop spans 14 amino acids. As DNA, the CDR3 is TGTGCCAGCAGTTACAGTCCCAAATCCTACGAGCAGTACTTC. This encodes CASSYSPKSYEQYF.

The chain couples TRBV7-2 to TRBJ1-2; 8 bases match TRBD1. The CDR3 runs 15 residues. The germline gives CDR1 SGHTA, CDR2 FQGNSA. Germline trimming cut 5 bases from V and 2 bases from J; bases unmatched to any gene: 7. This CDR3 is CASSAAGQGNYGYTF. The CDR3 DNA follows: TGTGCCAGCAGCGCAGCCGGACAGGGAAACTATGGCTACACCTTC.

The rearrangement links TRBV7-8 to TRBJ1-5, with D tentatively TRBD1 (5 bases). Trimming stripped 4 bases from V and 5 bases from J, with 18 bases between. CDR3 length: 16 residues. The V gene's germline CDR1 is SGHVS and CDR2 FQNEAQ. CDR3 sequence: CASSSQTEVFHQPQHF. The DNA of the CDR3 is TGTGCCAGCAGCTCCCAGACAGAGGTGTTCCATCAGCCCCAGCATTTT.